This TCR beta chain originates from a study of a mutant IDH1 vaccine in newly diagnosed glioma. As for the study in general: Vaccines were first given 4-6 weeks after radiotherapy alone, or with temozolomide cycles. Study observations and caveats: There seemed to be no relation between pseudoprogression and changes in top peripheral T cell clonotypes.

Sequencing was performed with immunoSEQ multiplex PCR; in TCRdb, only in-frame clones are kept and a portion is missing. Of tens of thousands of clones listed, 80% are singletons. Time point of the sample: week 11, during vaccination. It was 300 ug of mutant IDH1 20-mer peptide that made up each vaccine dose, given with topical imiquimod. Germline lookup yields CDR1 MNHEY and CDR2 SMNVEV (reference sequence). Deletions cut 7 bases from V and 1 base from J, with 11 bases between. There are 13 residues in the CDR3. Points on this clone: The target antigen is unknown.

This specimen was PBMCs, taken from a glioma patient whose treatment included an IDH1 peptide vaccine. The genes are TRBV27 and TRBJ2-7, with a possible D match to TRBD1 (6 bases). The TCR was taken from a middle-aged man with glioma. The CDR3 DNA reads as TGTGCCAGCATCGGACAGCGATCCTACGAGCAGTACTTC. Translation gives CASIGQRSYEQYF.